This is a list of T cell receptor beta chains from one sample in a study of shared clonotypes between healthy human individuals. Measured with immunoSEQ multiplex PCR; TCRdb has only the in-frame clones, and not every one. Of approximately 720,000 clones in the sample, under 95% are singletons; the top ten hold 24%. The specimen was naive CD8+ T cells sorted from blood. The source of these receptors is a man under 40 in good health. CDR3s leave out the opening cysteine and the closing phenylalanine or tryptophan. The order of the fields is clone size, CDR3 length, J gene, D gene, V gene, CDR3 protein. The D gene is left open where the match is weak. Rows may omit the clone size; those that give it use once, few, many or a size class.

>.|13|TRBJ2-1|TRBD1|TRBV7-9
ASSPPGTGNNEQF
>.|11|TRBJ1-2|.|TRBV28
ASRQQGAYGYT
>.|9|TRBJ2-1|.|TRBV11-2
ASSFGNEQF
>.|11|TRBJ2-2|TRBD1|TRBV6-1
ATDRGGTGELF
>.|13|TRBJ2-3|.|TRBV6-5
ASSPGSGRADTQY
>.|15|TRBJ1-1|TRBD1|TRBV18
ASSPSGQGRKYTEAF
>.|14|TRBJ1-2|.|TRBV27
ASSSAGGNGNYGYT
>.|14|TRBJ2-1|TRBD2|TRBV10-1
ASSGELAGVRGEQF
>.|12|TRBJ2-1|TRBD1|TRBV5-1
ASSLEGAWNEQF
>.|12|TRBJ2-1|TRBD1|TRBV7-8
ASSLRQGGYEQF
>many|15|TRBJ2-1|TRBD2|TRBV10-2
ASSDVTSGTHYNEQF
>.|13|TRBJ2-7|TRBD1|TRBV27
ASIDSWTGGGEQY
>.|14|TRBJ2-5|TRBD2|TRBV7-8
ASSRSGLAGGETQY
>.|11|TRBJ2-1|.|TRBV6-1
ASSEAERVEQF
>.|12|TRBJ2-7|TRBD1|TRBV9
ASSAGTGKYEQY
>.|16|TRBJ1-1|.|TRBV4-1
ASSQDNLRGGGNTEAF
>.|10|TRBJ2-6|.|TRBV5-8
ASRTEMGVLT
>.|13|TRBJ1-4|.|TRBV5-4
ASSLAGPLNEKLF
>.|12|TRBJ1-1|.|TRBV15
ATSPSSGNTEAF
>.|10|TRBJ2-7|.|TRBV28
ASSAGSYEQY
>.|15|TRBJ2-4|TRBD1|TRBV5-6
ASSLAQGAEAKNIQY
>.|12|TRBJ1-5|.|TRBV27
ASSPHRDDQPQH
>.|15|TRBJ2-5|TRBD2|TRBV2
ASSEGASGIRGETQY